Following are 12 T cell receptor beta chains from one sample sequenced in a study of shared clonotypes between healthy human individuals. The repertoire was sequenced with immunoSEQ multiplex PCR; TCRdb's copy has only in-frame clones and lacks some. This table holds about 490,000 clones, over 65% found once. The sample taken for sequencing was PBMCs. The receptors here all came from a woman aged 40 to 50 in good health. Some clones in this sample may be carry-over from other donors' samples.

V usage is TRBV19 and J usage is TRBJ1-1; 8 bases are shared with TRBD1. With 5 bases clipped from V and 4 bases from J, the junction kept 6 bases outside the gene matches. Per germline, CDR1 LNHDA and CDR2 SQIVND (reference sequence). The CDR3 is 14 residues long. The chain's CDR3 is CASSPQGAGTEAFF. The CDR3 bases are TGTGCCAGTAGTCCCCAGGGGGCCGGCACTGAAGCTTTCTTT. The variable domain in full, with the rest retrieved from reference TRBV19 and TRBJ1-1, is DGGITQSPKYLFRKEGQNVTLSCEQNLNHDAMYWYRQDPGQGLRLIYYSQIVNDFQKGDIAEGYSVSREKKESFPLTVTSAQKNPTAFYLCASSPQGAGTEAFFGQGTRLTVV.

In the case of this clone: Since a much larger clone is just one base distant, this may be a read error. This rearrangement joins TRBV29-1 to TRBJ2-3; D is ambiguous. The V and J ends lost 5 bases and 3 bases respectively, with 12 bases between them. The CDR3 spans 13 residues. Germline-derived CDR1 and CDR2 are SQVTM and ANQGSEA. CDR3 coding DNA: TGCAGCGTTAAACCTTCCAGGACAGATACGCAGTATTTT. Translation: CSVKPSRTDTQYF.

The chain has TRBV9 and TRBJ2-7, with no clear D. The CDR3 runs to 12 residues. CDR1 is SGDLS and CDR2 is YYNGEE in the germline V gene. V was trimmed by 2 bases and J by 7 bases, leaving 10 bases between them. CDR3 protein: CASSVSMGEQYF. CDR3 DNA: TGTGCCAGCAGCGTCTCAATGGGTGAGCAGTACTTC.

V and J are TRBV19 and TRBJ2-7; TRBD2 agrees at 9 bases. CDR1 LNHDA and CDR2 SQIVND come from the germline V gene (reference sequence). The CDR3 has 15 amino acids. V lost 1 base, J lost 2 bases, and 3 bases stayed unmatched. The CDR3 loop is CASSIGERGAYEQYF. Here the CDR3 DNA reads TGTGCCAGTAGTATAGGCGAGCGGGGGGCCTACGAGCAGTACTTC.

A few counts support this clone. This sequence joins TRBV19 and TRBJ1-1, with D possibly TRBD1 on 6 matching bases. CDR3 length: 12 residues. CDR1 LNHDA and CDR2 SQIVND come from the germline V gene (reference sequence). Trimming cost V 5 bases and J 5 bases, with 9 bases left between them. CDR3 region: CASSYRDTEAFF. The CDR3 nucleotides read TGTGCCAGTAGTTACAGGGATACTGAAGCTTTCTTT.

This clone was detected only a few times. CDR3 in DNA: TGTGCCAGCAGCGAGCCAGGGATTAGCAATCAGCCCCAGCATTTT. Translating it yields CASSEPGISNQPQHF. The chain joins TRBV28 to TRBJ1-5; tentatively, D is TRBD1 (5 bases). The CDR3 runs 15 residues. Trimming pared 6 bases from V and 0 bases from J, leaving 12 bases between. Germline CDR1 reads MDHEN; CDR2 reads SYDVKM. Together with reference TRBV28 and TRBJ1-5, the CDR3 gives the full variable domain: DVKVTQSSRYLVKRTGEKVFLECVQDMDHENMFWYRQDPGLGLRLIYFSYDVKMKEKGDIPEGYSVSREKKERFSLILESASTNQTSMYLCASSEPGISNQPQHFGDGTRLSIL.

This sequence joins TRBV6-1 and TRBJ1-5, with a possible D match to TRBD1 (5 bases). Germline CDR1 is MNHNS and CDR2 is SASEGT. The germline V and J ends were trimmed by 7 bases and 4 bases, with 17 bases remaining between them. The CDR3 runs to 15 residues. The CDR3 loop is CASTEGRAGNQPQHF. The CDR3 DNA sequence: TGTGCCAGCACCGAGGGAAGGGCAGGGAATCAGCCCCAGCATTTT.

The CDR3 region is CASSAASGAYNEQFF. The CDR3 DNA follows: TGTGCCAGCAGTGCCGCTAGCGGGGCATACAATGAGCAGTTCTTC. The V call is TRBV2, the J call TRBJ2-1, with 9 nucleotides matching TRBD2. This CDR3 comprises 15 residues. J was trimmed by 4 bases and V by 4 bases; bases with no gene match: 5. Germline loops: CDR1 SNHLY, CDR2 FYNNEI.

Only a few counts were recorded for this clone. This chain links TRBV5-4 with TRBJ2-5; TRBD2 matches 9 bases. This CDR3 has 15 amino acids. V was clipped by 4 bases and J by 2 bases; unmatched bases: 6. The germline V gene has CDR1 SGHNT and CDR2 YYREEE (reference sequence). CDR3 bases: TGTGCCAGCAGCGAAAAGGCGGGAGGGCAAGAGACCCAGTACTTC. Encoded protein: CASSEKAGGQETQYF.

Worth noting for this clone: Other DNA variants within this sample encode the same CDR3. The chain links TRBV9 to TRBJ1-1; D gene uncertain. V lost 0 bases, J lost 2 bases, and 5 bases lay in between. Germline V gives CDR1 SGDLS, CDR2 YYNGEE. The CDR3 loop spans 13 amino acids. Here the CDR3 DNA reads TGTGCCAGCAGCGTAGGACCAAACACTGAAGCTTTCTTT. Its translation is CASSVGPNTEAFF. The complete variable domain, with remaining parts taken from reference TRBV9 and TRBJ1-1, reads DSGVTQTPKHLITATGQRVTLRCSPRSGDLSVYWYQQSLDQGLQFLIQYYNGEERAKGNILERFSAQQFPDLHSELNLSSLELGDSALYFCASSVGPNTEAFFGQGTRLTVV.

This clone was seen repeatedly, ten times or more. The chain combines TRBV9 with TRBJ2-1; TRBD2 agrees at 7 bases. V lost 0 bases to trimming and J lost 3 bases; unmatched junction nucleotides: 12. The CDR3 is made up of 18 amino acids. Germline CDR1 is SGDLS and CDR2 is YYNGEE. The CDR3 nucleotides are TGTGCCAGCAGCGTAGGGAGTGGCGGGAGAGTTCTCTACAATGAGCAGTTCTTC. Protein: CASSVGSGGRVLYNEQFF.

This chain uses TRBV5-1 with TRBJ2-3; D gene unclear. Trimming took off 0 bases at V and 4 bases at J, with 12 bases between the two ends. The CDR3 contains 15 residues. Per germline, CDR1 SGHRS and CDR2 YFSETQ. This CDR3 reads CASSLDLVGADTQYF. CDR3 DNA: TGCGCCAGCAGCTTGGATTTGGTGGGCGCAGATACGCAGTATTTT.